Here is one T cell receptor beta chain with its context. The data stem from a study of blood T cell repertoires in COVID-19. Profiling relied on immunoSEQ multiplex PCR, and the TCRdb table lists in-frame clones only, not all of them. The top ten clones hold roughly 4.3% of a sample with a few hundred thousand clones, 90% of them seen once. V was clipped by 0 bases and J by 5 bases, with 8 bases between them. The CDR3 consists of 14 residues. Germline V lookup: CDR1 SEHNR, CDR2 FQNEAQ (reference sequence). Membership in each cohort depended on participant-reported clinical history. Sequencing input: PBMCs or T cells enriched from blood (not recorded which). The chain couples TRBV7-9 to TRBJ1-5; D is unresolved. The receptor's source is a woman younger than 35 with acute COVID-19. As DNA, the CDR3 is TGTGCCAGCAGCTTAGCCCCCCGAGATCAGCCCCAGCATTTT. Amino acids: CASSLAPRDQPQHF.